What follows are 18 T cell receptor beta chains derived from one specimen sequenced in a study of cytomegalovirus exposure and HLA in healthy donors. The PCR employed 60 Vbeta primers together with 13 Jbeta primers. The assay was immunoSEQ multiplex PCR, and TCRdb's table has in-frame clones only and misses some. Here the sample spans some 160,000 clones, roughly 70% being singletons. The sequenced sample was PBMCs. The receptors here all came from a woman aged 18-29 years in good health and CMV-seropositive.

This sequence joins TRBV29-1 and TRBJ2-2; 12 bases align to TRBD2. This CDR3 spans 18 amino acids. Germline V gene data show CDR1 as SQVTM and CDR2 as ANQGSEA. V lost 1 base to trimming and J lost 5 bases; unmatched junction nucleotides: 11. This CDR3 reads CSVEGILAGGPRTGELFF. In nucleotides, the CDR3 is TGCAGCGTTGAAGGAATTCTAGCGGGGGGGCCTCGAACCGGGGAGCTGTTTTTT.

This clone appeared a single time. The chain employs TRBV6-6 and TRBJ1-5; D is possibly TRBD1 (6 bases). Looked up from germline, CDR1 is MNHNY and CDR2 is SVGAGI (reference sequence). The ends were cut back, 5 bases at V and 3 bases at J, with 8 bases in the middle. There are 13 residues in the CDR3. In DNA, the CDR3 is TGTGCCAGCAGTCGACAGGACAATCAGCCCCAGCATTTT. Its translation is CASSRQDNQPQHF.

This clone was recorded once. The chain recombines TRBV30 with TRBJ2-7, with TRBD1 as a possible D gene (5 bases). The CDR3 consists of 13 residues. Germline loops: CDR1 GTSNPN, CDR2 SVGIG (reference sequence). V lost 4 bases and J 1 base, leaving 11 bases between the germline ends. CDR3: CAWTSRDSYEQYF. The CDR3 nucleotides read TGTGCCTGGACAAGCAGGGATTCCTACGAGCAGTACTTC.

This clone has just one count. In DNA, the CDR3 is TGTGCCAGCAGCCCGAAAGACAGGGCTGGGGAGCAGTACTTC. Translating gives CASSPKDRAGEQYF. This rearrangement joins TRBV9 to TRBJ2-7, with 7 bases fitting TRBD1. The CDR3 extends over 14 amino acids. Trimming removed 4 bases from V and 7 bases from J; junction bases left unmatched: 11. Germline loops: CDR1 SGDLS, CDR2 YYNGEE. Using reference TRBV9 and TRBJ2-7 for the parts outside the CDR3, the full variable domain is DSGVTQTPKHLITATGQRVTLRCSPRSGDLSVYWYQQSLDQGLQFLIQYYNGEERAKGNILERFSAQQFPDLHSELNLSSLELGDSALYFCASSPKDRAGEQYFGPGTRLTVT.

V is TRBV15 and J is TRBJ2-7, with D tentatively TRBD1 (6 bases). The CDR3 totals 16 residues. Trimming pared 1 base from V and 5 bases from J, leaving 18 bases between. Germline CDR1 and CDR2: LNHNV and YYDKDF (reference sequence). CDR3 coding DNA: TGTGCCACCAGCAGAGCCCTGGCCACAGGGTATAACGAGCAGTACTTC. It codes for CATSRALATGYNEQYF.

CDR3 protein: CASSQDRAGLPQHF. CDR3 nucleotide sequence: TGCGCCAGCAGCCAAGATCGCGCGGGACTGCCCCAGCATTTT. V usage is TRBV4-1 and J usage is TRBJ1-5; D is perhaps TRBD1 (5 bases). The CDR3 covers 14 residues. CDR1 MGHRA and CDR2 YSYEKL come from the germline V gene. Trimming cost V 0 bases and J 9 bases, with 12 bases left between them.

This rearrangement joins TRBV27 to TRBJ1-5, with D perhaps TRBD1 (5 bases). V was shortened by 4 bases and J by 6 bases, with 10 bases between the two germline ends. The CDR3 spans 13 residues. Germline V CDR1 and CDR2: MNHEY, SMNVEV (reference sequence). CDR3 residues: CASSSGGAQPQHF. CDR3 bases: TGTGCCAGCAGTTCGGGGGGAGCTCAGCCCCAGCATTTT.

This clone was counted between two and nine times. The V gene is TRBV5-1, the J gene TRBJ2-2; the D is unclear. CDR1 SGHRS and CDR2 YFSETQ come from the germline V gene. The CDR3 loop spans 12 amino acids. V dropped 0 bases and J dropped 7 bases, with 4 bases sitting between them. CDR3 loop: CASSLGSGELFF. Written as DNA, the CDR3 is TGCGCCAGCAGCTTGGGGAGCGGGGAGCTGTTTTTT.

V and J are TRBV6-1 and TRBJ1-3; TRBD1 matches 7 bases. CDR1 and CDR2 from the germline V gene are MNHNS and SASEGT. This CDR3 spans 15 amino acids. V dropped 6 bases and J dropped 0; count of bases not matched to a gene: 5. CDR3 bases: TGTGCCAGCAGCAGACAGGGCCTCTCTGGAAACACCATATATTTT. Translation gives CASSRQGLSGNTIYF.

This chain uses TRBV30 with TRBJ1-1; D gene uncertain. Trimming took off 0 bases at V and 5 bases at J, with 4 bases between the two ends. Germline V gene sequence: CDR1 GTSNPN, CDR2 SVGIG (reference sequence). The CDR3 covers 11 residues. CDR3: CAWSVQTEAFF. The CDR3 region has the DNA TGTGCCTGGAGTGTACAGACTGAAGCTTTCTTT. Based on the CDR3 plus reference TRBV30 and TRBJ1-1, the full variable domain is SQTIHQWPATLVQPVGSPLSLECTVEGTSNPNLYWYRQAAGRGLQLLFYSVGIGQISSEVPQNLSASRPQDRQFILSSKKLLLSDSGFYLCAWSVQTEAFFGQGTRLTVV.

The chain recombines TRBV28 with TRBJ2-7, with a tentative D call TRBD2 (6 bases). The CDR3 loop spans 14 amino acids. Germline assignment: CDR1 MDHEN and CDR2 SYDVKM. V lost 5 bases and J lost 3, with 14 bases in between. The CDR3 DNA reads TGTGCCAGCAGTACAGGACTATCACTCTACGAGCAGTACTTC. Translated, it gives CASSTGLSLYEQYF.

The V and J genes are TRBV11-2 and TRBJ2-5; TRBD1 matches at 7 bases. The end of the DNA fits TRBJ2-7 better, so the J call may be wrong. The CDR3 is 15 residues long. The V gene's germline CDR1 is SGHAT and CDR2 FQNNGV. CDR3 coding DNA: TGTGCCAGCAGCTCCGACAGGGCCCGTCCCTACGAGCAGTACTTC. It translates to CASSSDRARPYEQYF.

This clone was recorded a few times. The rearrangement uses TRBV4-3 and TRBJ1-5; 8 nucleotides align to TRBD1. Trimming cost V 1 base and J 4 bases; bases outside gene matches: 3. The CDR3 spans 15 residues. Per the germline V gene, CDR1 is LGHNA and CDR2 is YSLEER. The CDR3 DNA reads TGCGCCAGCAGCCAAGGGACAGGGTTAAATCAGCCCCAGCATTTT. Translation: CASSQGTGLNQPQHF.

V usage is TRBV19 and J usage is TRBJ1-2; no clear D. This CDR3 contains 12 residues. V lost 3 bases and J 6 bases, leaving 8 bases between the germline ends. Germline V gives CDR1 LNHDA, CDR2 SQIVND (reference sequence). The CDR3 DNA follows: TGTGCCAGTAGTATCGCCGGGAATGGCTACACCTTC. Its protein is CASSIAGNGYTF.

This clone has more than one count but fewer than ten. This chain connects TRBV6-1 to TRBJ2-3; TRBD1 agrees at 9 bases. This CDR3 comprises 15 residues. V shed 7 bases and J 4 bases; nucleotides not matched to a gene: 9. Germline CDR1 is MNHNS and CDR2 is SASEGT. The CDR3 nucleotides read TGTGCCAGCAAGACGGGACAGGGAGCCGCAGATACGCAGTATTTT. Amino acids: CASKTGQGAADTQYF.

This clone has only a few counts. This chain connects TRBV4-3 to TRBJ1-3; no firm D call. CDR3 size: 13 residues. The V end was cut by 0 bases, the J end by 4 bases, with 4 bases between. Per the germline V gene, CDR1 is LGHNA and CDR2 is YSLEER. The CDR3 is CASSQDRGNTIYF. CDR3 nucleotides: TGCGCCAGCAGCCAAGACAGGGGAAACACCATATATTTT.

This chain joins TRBV18 and TRBJ1-5, with no clear D. This CDR3 has 15 residues. Germline V CDR1 and CDR2: KGHSH, LQKENI. Deletions cut 2 bases from V and 6 bases from J, with 14 bases between. The CDR3 here is CASSPSKNRVQPQHF. The CDR3 DNA follows: TGTGCCAGCTCACCATCCAAGAACCGGGTTCAGCCCCAGCATTTT.

In this sample, this clone turned up once. The chain has TRBV18 and TRBJ2-1; 7 bases match TRBD1. J gave up 2 bases and V 6 bases, and 10 bases lay outside the gene matches. Germline V gene data show CDR1 as KGHSH and CDR2 as LQKENI. This CDR3 spans 16 amino acids. The CDR3 DNA sequence: TGTGCCAGCTCGGTCGGACAGGATCTGACCTACAATGAGCAGTTCTTC. As protein: CASSVGQDLTYNEQFF.